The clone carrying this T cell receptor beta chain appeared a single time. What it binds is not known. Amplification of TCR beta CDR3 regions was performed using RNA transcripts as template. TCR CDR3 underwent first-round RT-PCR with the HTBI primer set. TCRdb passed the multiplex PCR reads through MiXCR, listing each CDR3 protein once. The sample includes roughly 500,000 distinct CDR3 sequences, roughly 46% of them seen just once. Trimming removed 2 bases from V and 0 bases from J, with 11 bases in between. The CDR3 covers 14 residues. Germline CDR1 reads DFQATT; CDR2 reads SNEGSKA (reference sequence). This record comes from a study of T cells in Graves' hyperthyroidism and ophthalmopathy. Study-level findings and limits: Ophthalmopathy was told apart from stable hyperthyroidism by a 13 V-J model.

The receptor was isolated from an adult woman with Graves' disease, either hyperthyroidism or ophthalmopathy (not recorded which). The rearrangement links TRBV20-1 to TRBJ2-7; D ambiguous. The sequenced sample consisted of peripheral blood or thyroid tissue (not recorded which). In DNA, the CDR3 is TGCAGTGCTAGATGGCCATACAGCTCCTACGAGCAGTACTTC. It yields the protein CSARWPYSSYEQYF.